These 8 T cell receptor beta chains were all obtained from the same sample, sequenced in a study of OX40 agonist ivuxolimab in advanced cancers. Method: immunoSEQ multiplex PCR; TCRdb's copy keeps in-frame clones and lacks some. The sample has approximately 47,000 clones; about 88% are singletons. The source was CD4+ or CD8+ T cells sorted from blood, collected in a trial of the OX40 agonist ivuxolimab. The receptors originated from an adult with an advanced solid tumor such as melanoma, head and neck, liver or kidney cancer.

The chain carries TRBV27 and TRBJ2-7, with a weak D call TRBD1 (6 bases). Trimming cost V 6 bases and J 6 bases, with 21 bases left between them. The CDR3 has 15 residues. Germline V gives CDR1 MNHEY, CDR2 SMNVEV (reference sequence). The CDR3 is CASRDMAAGVGEQYF. The CDR3 DNA is TGTGCCAGCAGGGACATGGCTGCAGGGGTTGGCGAGCAGTACTTC.

This chain joins TRBV6-4 and TRBJ2-7; weak D call: TRBD2 (6 bases). The V end was cut by 11 bases, the J end by 2 bases, with 22 bases between. The CDR3 totals 15 residues. The germline CDR1 and CDR2 sequences are MRHNA and SNTAGT. This CDR3 is CAGRRGRTFPYEQYF. CDR3 nucleotides: TGTGCCGGACGCCGTGGGAGGACCTTCCCCTACGAGCAGTACTTC.

The chain joins TRBV28 to TRBJ2-7, with 10 nucleotides matching TRBD1. Trimming took 7 bases from V and 7 from J; bases not matched to a gene: 10. The germline CDR1 and CDR2 sequences are MDHEN and SYDVKM. This CDR3 comprises 14 residues. CDR3 in amino acids: CASTPTGGTGEQYF. DNA for the CDR3: TGTGCCAGCACTCCGACAGGGGGCACGGGAGAGCAGTACTTC.

This sequence joins TRBV5-4 and TRBJ1-1; no clear D. V was shortened by 0 bases and J by 0 bases, with 9 bases between the two germline ends. The germline V gene has CDR1 SGHNT and CDR2 YYREEE (reference sequence). CDR3 length: 15 amino acids. CDR3 loop: CASSLDLIVNTEAFF. Here the CDR3 DNA reads TGTGCCAGCAGCTTGGATTTGATAGTGAACACTGAAGCTTTCTTT.

The chain is built from TRBV19 and TRBJ1-2; 9 positions agree with TRBD1. V was pared by 1 base and J by 7 bases, with 7 bases of the junction left unmatched. Germline lookup yields CDR1 LNHDA and CDR2 SQIVND (reference sequence). This CDR3 contains 15 residues. CDR3 bases: TGTGCCAGTAGTATAGGAAGGACAGGGGCGGCTGGCTACACCTTC. It codes for CASSIGRTGAAGYTF.

V is TRBV5-6 and J is TRBJ1-3; TRBD1 might be the D (6 bases). From germline, CDR1 is SGHDT and CDR2 YYEEEE. Trimming removed 0 bases from V and 4 bases from J, with 11 bases in between. The CDR3 spans 15 residues. CDR3 residues: CASSLESRGGNTIYF. The CDR3, as DNA: TGTGCCAGCAGCTTGGAGTCCAGGGGCGGAAACACCATATATTTT.

This sequence joins TRBV10-2 and TRBJ2-1, with 8 nucleotides matching TRBD2. The CDR3 is made up of 15 amino acids. The trim removed 11 bases at V and 5 bases at J, leaving 14 bases unmatched. CDR1 and CDR2 (germline): WSHSY, SAAADI. The CDR3 bases are TGCGCCCTCCGAGGGGGGCTAGCGGGCAACAATGAGCAGTTCTTC. Translating it yields CALRGGLAGNNEQFF.

The table lists this clone with a count of one. This chain uses TRBV7-2 with TRBJ2-1, with 11 bases matching TRBD1. V shed 6 bases and J 2 bases; nucleotides not matched to a gene: 3. CDR1 and CDR2 (germline): SGHTA, FQGNSA. The CDR3 has 15 amino acids. CDR3 nucleotides: TGTGCCAGCAGGCCGGGACAGGGGGCCTACAATGAGCAGTTCTTC. It yields the protein CASRPGQGAYNEQFF.